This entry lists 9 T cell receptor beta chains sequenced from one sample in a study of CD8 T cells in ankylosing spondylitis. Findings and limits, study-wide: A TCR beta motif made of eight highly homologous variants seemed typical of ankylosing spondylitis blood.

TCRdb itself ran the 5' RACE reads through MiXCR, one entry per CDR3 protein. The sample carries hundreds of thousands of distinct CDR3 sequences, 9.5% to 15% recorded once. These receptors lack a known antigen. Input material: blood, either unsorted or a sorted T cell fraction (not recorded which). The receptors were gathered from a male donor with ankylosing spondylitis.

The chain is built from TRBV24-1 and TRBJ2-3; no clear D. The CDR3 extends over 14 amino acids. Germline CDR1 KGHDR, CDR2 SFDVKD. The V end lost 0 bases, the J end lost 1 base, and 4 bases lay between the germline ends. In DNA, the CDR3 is TGTGCCACCAGTGATTTGATACGCACAGATACGCAGTATTTT. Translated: CATSDLIRTDTQYF.

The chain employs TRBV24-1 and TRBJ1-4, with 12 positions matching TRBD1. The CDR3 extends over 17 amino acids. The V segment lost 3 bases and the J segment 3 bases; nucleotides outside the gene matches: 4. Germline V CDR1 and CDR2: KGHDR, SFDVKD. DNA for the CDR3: TGTGCCACCAGTGATGGGGGACAGGGGGCGGCTAATGAAAAACTGTTTTTT. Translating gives CATSDGGQGAANEKLFF.

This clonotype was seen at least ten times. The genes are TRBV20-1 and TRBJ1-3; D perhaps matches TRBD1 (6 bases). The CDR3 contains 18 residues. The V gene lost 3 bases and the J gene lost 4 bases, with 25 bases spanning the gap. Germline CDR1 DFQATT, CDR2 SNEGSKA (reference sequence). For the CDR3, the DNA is TGCAGTGCTAGCAACGGGGGGTTTAGCGACAGGCGGGGAAACACCATATATTTT. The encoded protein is CSASNGGFSDRRGNTIYF.

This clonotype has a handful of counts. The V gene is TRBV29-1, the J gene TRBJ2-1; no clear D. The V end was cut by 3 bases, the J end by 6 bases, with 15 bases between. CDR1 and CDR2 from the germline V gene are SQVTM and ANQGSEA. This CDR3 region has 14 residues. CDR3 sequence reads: CSVEGTNVGNEQFF. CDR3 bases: TGCAGCGTTGAGGGTACCAACGTGGGCAATGAGCAGTTCTTC.

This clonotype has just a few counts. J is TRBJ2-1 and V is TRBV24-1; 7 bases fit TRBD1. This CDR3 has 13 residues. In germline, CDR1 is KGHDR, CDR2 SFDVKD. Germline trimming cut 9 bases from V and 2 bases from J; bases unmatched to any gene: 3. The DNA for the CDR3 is TGTGCCACCGGGACAGACCCCTACAATGAGCAGTTCTTC. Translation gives CATGTDPYNEQFF.

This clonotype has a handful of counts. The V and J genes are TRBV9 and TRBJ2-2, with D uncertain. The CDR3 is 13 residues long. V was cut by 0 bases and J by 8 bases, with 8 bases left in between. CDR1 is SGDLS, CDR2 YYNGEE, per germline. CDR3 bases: TGTGCCAGCAGCGTAGGAGCCCCAGGGGAGCTGTTTTTT. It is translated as CASSVGAPGELFF.

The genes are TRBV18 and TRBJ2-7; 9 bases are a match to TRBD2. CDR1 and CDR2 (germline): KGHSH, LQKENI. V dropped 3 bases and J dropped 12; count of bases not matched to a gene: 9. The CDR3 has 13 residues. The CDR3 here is CASSPWAGGPSYV. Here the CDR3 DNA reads TGTGCCAGCTCACCGTGGGCGGGAGGGCCATCGTACGTC.

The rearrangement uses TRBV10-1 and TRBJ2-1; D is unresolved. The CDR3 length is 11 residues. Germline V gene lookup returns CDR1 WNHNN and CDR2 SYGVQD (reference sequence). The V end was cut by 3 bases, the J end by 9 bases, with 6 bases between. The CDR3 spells CASSDASEQFF. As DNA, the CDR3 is TGCGCCAGCAGTGACGCGAGTGAGCAGTTCTTC.

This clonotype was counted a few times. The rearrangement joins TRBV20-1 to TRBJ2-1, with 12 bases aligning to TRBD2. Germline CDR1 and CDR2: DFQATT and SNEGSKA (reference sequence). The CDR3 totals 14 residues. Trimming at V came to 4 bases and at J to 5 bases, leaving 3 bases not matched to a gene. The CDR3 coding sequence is TGCAGTGCTACTCTAGCGGGAGGGGACAATGAGCAGTTCTTC. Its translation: CSATLAGGDNEQFF.